Detailed here is one T cell receptor (beta chain). These data originate in a study of brain T cells in children with intractable seizures. Only in-frame clones appear in the TCRdb table, and some are missing; sequencing was by immunoSEQ multiplex PCR. The sample carries 80,000 or so clones, around nine tenths recorded once. Trimming left V 7 bases short and J 1 base short, with 9 bases between. CDR1 is MNHEY and CDR2 is SMNVEV in the germline V gene (reference sequence). The CDR3 is 13 amino acids. The genes are TRBV27 and TRBJ2-3; a weak D match, TRBD2 (6 bases). This TCR was recovered from a girl aged 2 to 10 with Rasmussen encephalitis and intractable seizures. Sample: peripheral blood, taken at surgery. In DNA, the CDR3 is TGTGCCAGCAAGAAGCGGGGCACAGATACGCAGTATTTT. Amino acids: CASKKRGTDTQYF.